This is a list of T cell receptor beta chains from one sample in a study of blood T cell repertoires in COVID-19. Clones were sequenced by immunoSEQ multiplex PCR, and TCRdb holds only the in-frame ones, with some missing. The sample shows over 75,000 clones, around 80% of them seen only once. Sequencing input: peripheral blood. These TCRs come from a woman older than 75 with acute or convalescent COVID-19. Each CDR3 is given with its conserved first and last residue. Size tells how often a clone was seen (once, few, many) or the class of an expanded clone, and some rows leave it out.

clone size: NA
J gene: TRBJ2-5
V gene: TRBV2
CDR3 protein: CASSSPTGDSQETQYF

clone size: NA
J gene: TRBJ2-7
V gene: TRBV5-1
CDR3 protein: CASSLKESYEQYF

clone size: NA
J gene: TRBJ2-1
V gene: TRBV5-1
CDR3 protein: CASSMRTSGNNEQFF

clone size: NA
J gene: TRBJ2-3
V gene: TRBV6-5
CDR3 protein: CASSYLAGGSDTQYF

clone size: NA
J gene: TRBJ1-5
V gene: TRBV28
CDR3 protein: CASSNPPGDQPQHF

clone size: NA
J gene: TRBJ1-2
V gene: TRBV25-1
CDR3 protein: CASSEQGFRGYTF

clone size: NA
J gene: TRBJ1-2
V gene: TRBV19
CDR3 protein: CASSIVKGESYGYTF

clone size: NA
J gene: TRBJ2-3
V gene: TRBV5-1
CDR3 protein: CASSLAGQGIDTQYF

clone size: NA
J gene: TRBJ1-2
V gene: TRBV13
CDR3 protein: CRTGGRGYGYTF

clone size: NA
J gene: TRBJ1-4
V gene: TRBV15
CDR3 protein: CATSRAGTGDEKLFF

clone size: few
J gene: TRBJ2-7
V gene: TRBV5-4
CDR3 protein: CASSIGQNYEQYF

clone size: NA
J gene: TRBJ2-7
V gene: TRBV15
CDR3 protein: CATSIRLAGVGHEQYF

clone size: few
J gene: TRBJ2-7
V gene: TRBV5-1
CDR3 protein: CASSDRDRGSEQYF

clone size: NA
J gene: TRBJ1-1
V gene: TRBV10-3
CDR3 protein: CAISDPDMNTEAFF

clone size: few
J gene: TRBJ1-3
V gene: TRBV2
CDR3 protein: CASKLTGGNTIYF

clone size: NA
J gene: TRBJ1-6
V gene: TRBV19
CDR3 protein: CASSVTGVGSPLHF

clone size: NA
J gene: TRBJ2-2
V gene: TRBV2
CDR3 protein: CASSGNTGELFF

clone size: NA
J gene: TRBJ1-2
V gene: TRBV4-1
CDR3 protein: CASSQAPTGGYGYTF

clone size: once
J gene: TRBJ2-5
V gene: TRBV5-1
CDR3 protein: CASSLAGQRGETQYF

clone size: NA
J gene: TRBJ2-2
V gene: TRBV4-1
CDR3 protein: CASSPGLRTGELFF

clone size: NA
J gene: TRBJ2-2
V gene: TRBV5-1
CDR3 protein: CASGQGAGTTGELFF

clone size: NA
J gene: TRBJ2-1
V gene: TRBV25-1
CDR3 protein: CASDPGAGGRNEQFF

clone size: NA
J gene: TRBJ2-1
V gene: TRBV18
CDR3 protein: CASSPGRGSYNEQFF

clone size: NA
J gene: TRBJ2-1
V gene: TRBV19
CDR3 protein: CASSIAGLPSYNEQFF

clone size: few
J gene: TRBJ2-3
V gene: TRBV6-1
CDR3 protein: CASSETNIPDTQYF

clone size: NA
J gene: TRBJ2-3
V gene: TRBV6-5
CDR3 protein: CASGLAGGTDTQYF